This T cell receptor beta chain originates from a study of blood T cell repertoires in COVID-19. Turning to the study itself: Sites across the United States, Italy and Spain contributed samples from acute and convalescent COVID-19. T cells, B-cell-depleted T cells, or PBMCs provided the cDNA or gDNA that served as material.

Original handling: Estimation of nucleated cell counts was performed using reference gene primer amplification. TCRdb keeps only in-frame clones here, not all; method: immunoSEQ multiplex PCR. For V, J and clone size, that table is used; D and trimming come from the DNA. This repertoire shows 130,000 to 150,000 clones, roughly 81% found once; its top ten account for more than 7%. Germline V gene lookup returns CDR1 LNHNV and CDR2 YYDKDF (reference sequence). The CDR3 has 14 residues. V lost 1 base and J lost 7, with 11 bases in between. The chain joins TRBV15 to TRBJ1-5, with a possible D match to TRBD1 (5 bases). This TCR was recovered from a human donor with acute or convalescent COVID-19. The donor label of this sample is uncertain. Source material: peripheral blood. The CDR3 DNA sequence: TGTGCCACCAGCAGAGTCGGGGGAATACAGCCCCAGCATTTT. This gives the protein CATSRVGGIQPQHF.